Listed below are T cell receptor beta chains from one sample, sequenced in a study of glioma-infiltrating T cells. TCRdb reprocessed the multiplex PCR reads with MiXCR, giving one entry per CDR3 protein. The sample has 95,000 to 110,000 distinct CDR3 sequences, roughly 30% seen once. Sequenced input: glioma tissue, nonneoplastic brain tissue, or PBMCs (not recorded which). These receptors all come from a human donor with low-grade glioma or glioblastoma, undergoing nonglioma brain surgery, or in good health (not recorded which). Each CDR3 is given with its conserved first and last residue. Some rows mark clone size as missing; the rest say once, few, many or name a class of expanded clone.

J gene: TRBJ2-1; clone size: many; V gene: TRBV20-1; CDR3 protein: CSPRAASYNEQFF
J gene: TRBJ2-5; clone size: -; V gene: TRBV19; CDR3 protein: CASADGSRETQYF
J gene: TRBJ1-2; clone size: -; V gene: TRBV7-2; CDR3 protein: CASSLQGTVANYGYTF
J gene: TRBJ2-2; clone size: many; V gene: TRBV4-3; CDR3 protein: CASSQDRGTTGELFF
J gene: TRBJ2-5; clone size: -; V gene: TRBV7-2; CDR3 protein: CASSLYPTGMQTQYF
J gene: TRBJ1-4; clone size: few; V gene: TRBV28; CDR3 protein: CASSLPPTNEKLFF
J gene: TRBJ2-5; clone size: many; V gene: TRBV27; CDR3 protein: CASSLYMGAQETQYF
J gene: TRBJ1-2; clone size: few; V gene: TRBV5-1; CDR3 protein: CASSSTGGVGYGYTF
J gene: TRBJ2-3; clone size: few; V gene: TRBV11-2; CDR3 protein: CASSPRGGDRHTQYF
J gene: TRBJ1-1; clone size: many; V gene: TRBV4-2; CDR3 protein: CASSQEDRQNTEAFF
J gene: TRBJ2-1; clone size: -; V gene: TRBV29-1; CDR3 protein: CSAELLGGSYNEQFF
J gene: TRBJ1-1; clone size: many; V gene: TRBV19; CDR3 protein: CASSMPGFEAFF
J gene: TRBJ1-5; clone size: many; V gene: TRBV20-1; CDR3 protein: CSARTELSNQPQHF
J gene: TRBJ2-2; clone size: -; V gene: TRBV4-1; CDR3 protein: CASSQDPLLSGVYAGELFF
J gene: TRBJ2-3; clone size: -; V gene: TRBV3-1; CDR3 protein: CASSQEGTDTQYF
J gene: TRBJ2-5; clone size: few; V gene: TRBV24-1; CDR3 protein: CATSDNRLETQYF
J gene: TRBJ1-3; clone size: -; V gene: TRBV29-1; CDR3 protein: CSVRLLSLETTIYF
J gene: TRBJ1-2; clone size: many; V gene: TRBV27; CDR3 protein: CASRRQGENYGYTF
J gene: TRBJ1-5; clone size: many; V gene: TRBV7-7; CDR3 protein: CASSLAFNQPQHF
J gene: TRBJ2-7; clone size: -; V gene: TRBV7-9; CDR3 protein: CASSPGTAISYEQYF
J gene: TRBJ2-5; clone size: -; V gene: TRBV7-2; CDR3 protein: CASSLRGPLGETQYF
J gene: TRBJ2-3; clone size: few; V gene: TRBV5-5; CDR3 protein: CASSLVLAGATIDTQYF
J gene: TRBJ2-1; clone size: many; V gene: TRBV20-1; CDR3 protein: CSESRGGSDEQFF
J gene: TRBJ1-2; clone size: many; V gene: TRBV20-1; CDR3 protein: CSASDGANYGYTF
J gene: TRBJ1-6; clone size: many; V gene: TRBV6-1; CDR3 protein: CASSARQQASPLHF
J gene: TRBJ2-2; clone size: few; V gene: TRBV10-3; CDR3 protein: CAISEPGLAGGANTGELFF
J gene: TRBJ1-1; clone size: -; V gene: TRBV18; CDR3 protein: CASSPPDAMNTEAFF
J gene: TRBJ1-1; clone size: many; V gene: TRBV6-1; CDR3 protein: CASRGSWNTEAFF
J gene: TRBJ2-7; clone size: -; V gene: TRBV7-9; CDR3 protein: CASSVPDRGVYEQYF
J gene: TRBJ1-1; clone size: many; V gene: TRBV18; CDR3 protein: CASSPRTENTEAFF
J gene: TRBJ1-2; clone size: few; V gene: TRBV29-1; CDR3 protein: CSVEGGVGYGYTF
J gene: TRBJ1-4; clone size: -; V gene: TRBV10-3; CDR3 protein: CAISESQAANEKLFF
J gene: TRBJ1-1; clone size: many; V gene: TRBV28; CDR3 protein: CASSLREGSGRAFF
J gene: TRBJ2-7; clone size: many; V gene: TRBV28; CDR3 protein: CASSLSLETSEQYF
J gene: TRBJ2-7; clone size: many; V gene: TRBV27; CDR3 protein: CASSFWGTGSDEQYF
J gene: TRBJ2-3; clone size: many; V gene: TRBV11-2; CDR3 protein: CASSFSGGGSTDTQYF
J gene: TRBJ1-2; clone size: many; V gene: TRBV20-1; CDR3 protein: CSVPRRGAPGYTF
J gene: TRBJ2-1; clone size: -; V gene: TRBV20-1; CDR3 protein: CSARGTGGSYNEEFF
J gene: TRBJ1-1; clone size: -; V gene: TRBV7-9; CDR3 protein: CASSLIELNTEAFF
J gene: TRBJ1-5; clone size: many; V gene: TRBV7-3; CDR3 protein: CASSAGQVRDQPQHF
J gene: TRBJ1-3; clone size: many; V gene: TRBV19; CDR3 protein: CASSTSPHSGNTIYF